This entry concerns a single T cell receptor beta chain. Bulk tumor genomic DNA served as template, at roughly 630 ng per sample. Each primary tumor yielded several biopsies, collected far apart from one another at surgery. Before undergoing curative surgery, patients had newly diagnosed non-small cell lung cancer that was untreated. These data originate in a study of immune heterogeneity within non-small cell lung tumors. Across the whole study: Among the tumors, several were squamous cell carcinomas, approximately ten were non-squamous carcinomas and 1 was not otherwise specified.

The germline gives CDR1 KGHDR, CDR2 SFDVKD. The trim removed 0 bases at V and 5 bases at J, leaving 3 bases unmatched. There are 15 residues in the CDR3. A multiplex PCR containing 32 V primers and 13 J primers was used to amplify TCR beta CDR3. TCRdb ran MiXCR on the multiplex PCR reads and lists one entry per CDR3 protein. The data contain tens of thousands of distinct CDR3 sequences, under 35% of them singletons. The sequenced material came from lung tumor tissue. The chain recombines TRBV24-1 with TRBJ2-5, with 9 bases lining up with TRBD1. This TCR was recovered from a man aged 40-49 years with non-small cell lung cancer. The CDR3 spells CATSDLDGQGETQYF. CDR3 nucleotides: TGTGCCACCAGTGATTTGGATGGACAGGGGGAGACCCAGTACTTC.